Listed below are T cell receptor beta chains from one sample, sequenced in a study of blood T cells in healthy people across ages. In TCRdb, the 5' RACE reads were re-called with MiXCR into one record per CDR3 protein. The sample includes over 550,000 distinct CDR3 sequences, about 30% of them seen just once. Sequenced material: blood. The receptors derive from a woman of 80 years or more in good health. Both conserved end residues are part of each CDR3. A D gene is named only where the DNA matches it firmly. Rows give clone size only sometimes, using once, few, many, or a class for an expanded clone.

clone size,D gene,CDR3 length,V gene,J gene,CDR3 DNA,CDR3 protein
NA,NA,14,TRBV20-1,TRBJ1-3,TGCAGTGCTCTAGTATGGGACTCTGGAAACACCATATATTTT,CSALVWDSGNTIYF
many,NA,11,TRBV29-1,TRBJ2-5,TGCAGCGTTTGTGTTGGGGAGACCCAGTACTTC,CSVCVGETQYF
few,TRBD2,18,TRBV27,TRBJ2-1,TGTGCCAGCAGTTTTCGGCCGGGACTAGCGGGGGGGGCCTATGAGCAGTTCTTC,CASSFRPGLAGGAYEQFF
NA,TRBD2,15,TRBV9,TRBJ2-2,TGTGCCAGCAGCCAAGGGGCGGGGGTCGCCGGGGAGCTGTTTTTT,CASSQGAGVAGELFF
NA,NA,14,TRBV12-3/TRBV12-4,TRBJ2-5,TGTGCCAGCAGCCGGTCCGGGACTTTAGAGGCCCAGTACTTC,CASSRSGTLEAQYF
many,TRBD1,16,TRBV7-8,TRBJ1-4,TGTGCCAGCAGCCCTTGGACAGGCGGAACTAATGAAAAACTGTTTTTT,CASSPWTGGTNEKLFF
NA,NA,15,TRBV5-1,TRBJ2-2,TGCGCCAGCAGCCTGAGAGGGGACGGAACCGGGGAGCTGTTTTTT,CASSLRGDGTGELFF
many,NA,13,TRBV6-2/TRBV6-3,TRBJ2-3,TGTGCCAGCAGAATACAGGGTGCAGATACGCAGTATTTT,CASRIQGADTQYF
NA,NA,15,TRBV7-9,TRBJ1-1,TGTGCCAGCAGCTTTATGACAGGCCCGAACACTGAAGCTTTCTTT,CASSFMTGPNTEAFF
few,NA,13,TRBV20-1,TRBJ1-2,TGCAGTGCTAGAGTAGACGGAAACTATGGCTACACCTTC,CSARVDGNYGYTF
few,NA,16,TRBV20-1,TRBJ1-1,TGCAGTGCTAGTCCCATAAAGGGAACTTGGGACACTGAAGCTTTCTTT,CSASPIKGTWDTEAFF